This passage covers 15 T cell receptor beta chains from one sample sequenced in a study of identical twins (dated by TCRdb to the mid-2010s). Receptor amplification or capture employed 5' RACE. The run used an Illumina HiSeq 2000. TCRdb ran its own pipeline on the public reads, namely fastp trimming at Q25 and MiXCR clone calling, and kept in-frame beta chains. Every entry covers one CDR3 protein and lists the most common genes and DNA from its rows. This sample has about 500,000 distinct CDR3 sequences in its table, and roughly an eighth of those were observed once. The ten largest clones add up to around 0.98% of the sample. The sample was also reused in another study, on yellow fever vaccine responses in identical twins.

The sequencing sample was made of CD4+ T cells sorted from blood. These receptors were obtained from a woman between 18 and 29 years old in good health.

This clonotype was seen ten or more times. The chain joins TRBV5-1 to TRBJ2-1; the match to TRBD2 covers 7 bases. CDR3 length: 16 amino acids. V gave up 6 bases and J gave up 7 bases; unmatched junction bases: 16. CDR1 is SGHRS, CDR2 YFSETQ, per germline. Here the CDR3 DNA reads TGCGCCAGCACCATTCGCCCTAGCGGAGCAGGGAATGAGCAGTTCTTC. It yields the protein CASTIRPSGAGNEQFF. Using reference TRBV5-1 and TRBJ2-1 for the parts outside the CDR3, the full variable domain is KAGVTQTPRYLIKTRGQQVTLSCSPISGHRSVSWYQQTPGQGLQFLFEYFSETQRNKGNFPGRFSGRQFSNSRSEMNVSTLELGDSALYLCASTIRPSGAGNEQFFGPGTRLTVL.

This clonotype showed up just a few times. Here the CDR3 reads CASCVRDGRTDTQYF. The CDR3 region has the DNA TGTGCCAGCTGCGTGCGGGACGGTCGGACAGATACGCAGTATTTT. V and J are TRBV6-1 and TRBJ2-3; D may be TRBD2 (6 bases). The V gene lost 8 bases and the J gene lost 3 bases, with 18 bases spanning the gap. Germline loops: CDR1 MNHNS, CDR2 SASEGT. The CDR3 has 15 amino acids.

This clonotype was observed a handful of times. The rearrangement links TRBV20-1 to TRBJ2-7, with 7 positions matching TRBD2. The germline V gene encodes CDR1 DFQATT and CDR2 SNEGSKA (reference sequence). This CDR3 is built from 14 residues. V shed 0 bases, J shed 6 bases, and the junction held 8 bases outside the gene matches. CDR3 amino acids: CSARDISGAGEQYF. The CDR3, as DNA: TGCAGTGCTAGAGATATAAGCGGGGCCGGCGAGCAGTACTTC.

The rearrangement joins TRBV2 to TRBJ2-6, with 11 bases that match TRBD1. This CDR3 region has 17 residues. Germline V gene lookup returns CDR1 SNHLY and CDR2 FYNNEI. V was pared by 8 bases and J by 2 bases, with 8 bases of the junction left unmatched. The CDR3 loop reads CASCPGQGGPGANVLTF. DNA for the CDR3: TGTGCCAGCTGTCCGGGACAGGGGGGTCCTGGGGCCAACGTCCTGACTTTC.

The J gene is TRBJ2-5, the V gene TRBV28; D unresolved. There are 12 residues in the CDR3. Germline V gene data show CDR1 as MDHEN and CDR2 as SYDVKM. Trimming removed 6 bases from V and 3 bases from J, with 8 bases in between. CDR3 bases: TGTGCCAGCAGGGAACGGGAAGAGACCCAGTACTTC. Translation gives CASREREETQYF.

This clonotype has ten or more counts. The gene calls are TRBV12-3 or TRBV12-4 and TRBJ2-7, with D unclear. CDR3 length equals 14 residues. V lost 7 bases and J lost 0, with 13 bases in between. The CDR3, as DNA: TGTGCCAGCACTATAAGAGGAAACTCCTACGAGCAGTACTTC. It codes for CASTIRGNSYEQYF.

The rearrangement joins TRBV10-2 to TRBJ2-3, with 12 bases identical to TRBD1. CDR1 WSHSY and CDR2 SAAADI come from the germline V gene. V shed 6 bases and J 5 bases; nucleotides not matched to a gene: 12. This CDR3 has 17 residues. CDR3 sequence: CASRPNWGQGARDTQYF. In DNA form, the CDR3 reads TGCGCCAGCAGACCTAATTGGGGACAGGGGGCAAGAGATACGCAGTATTTT.

This chain uses TRBV15 with TRBJ1-2; D gene uncertain. Germline assignment: CDR1 LNHNV and CDR2 YYDKDF (reference sequence). Trimming cost V 1 base and J 5 bases, with 8 bases left between them. The CDR3 is 13 amino acids. The CDR3 sequence is CATSRGTAYGYTF. The CDR3 DNA follows: TGTGCCACCAGCAGAGGGACGGCTTATGGCTACACCTTC.

V is TRBV6-1 and J is TRBJ2-4; D ambiguous. The CDR3 extends over 16 amino acids. Germline V gene sequence: CDR1 MNHNS, CDR2 SASEGT. V lost 8 bases to trimming and J lost 3 bases, with 20 bases between them. In nucleotides, the CDR3 is TGTGCCAGCCTCTCCTGGCTATTTAAAGACAAAAACATTCAGTACTTC. Its translation is CASLSWLFKDKNIQYF.

This clonotype was seen a handful of times. The chain employs TRBV10-2 and TRBJ2-1; D is undetermined. Trimming took 4 bases from V and 7 from J, leaving 17 bases between them. The CDR3 totals 15 residues. Germline V gene sequence: CDR1 WSHSY, CDR2 SAAADI. The CDR3, as DNA: TGCGCCAGCAGTGTCAAGGCGGTGTCTCGGAATGAGCAGTTCTTC. As protein: CASSVKAVSRNEQFF.

The chain links TRBV10-3 to TRBJ2-4; TRBD2 is a possible D gene (6 bases). Trimming took 3 bases from V and 0 from J, leaving 12 bases between them. The CDR3 extends over 16 amino acids. The germline V gene has CDR1 ENHRY and CDR2 SYGVKD. The CDR3 region has the DNA TGTGCCATCAGTGATCAGGAGGGGCTAGCCAAAAACATTCAGTACTTC. Amino acid sequence: CAISDQEGLAKNIQYF.

The CDR3 region has the DNA TGTGCCAGCACACCCGGGGGGCTAGCCAAAAACATTCAGTACTTC. The encoded protein is CASTPGGLAKNIQYF. V and J are TRBV2 and TRBJ2-4, with D possibly being TRBD2 (7 bases). Germline assignment: CDR1 SNHLY and CDR2 FYNNEI. V was clipped by 7 bases and J by 0 bases, with 13 bases between them. The CDR3 extends over 15 amino acids. The variable domain in full, with the rest retrieved from reference TRBV2 and TRBJ2-4, is EPEVTQTPSHQVTQMGQEVILRCVPISNHLYFYWYRQILGQKVEFLVSFYNNEISEKSEIFDDQFSVERPDGSNFTLKIRSTKLEDSAMYFCASTPGGLAKNIQYFGAGTRLSVL.

The rearrangement links TRBV10-3 to TRBJ2-3, with D perhaps TRBD1 or TRBD2 (6 bases each). CDR1 ENHRY and CDR2 SYGVKD come from the germline V gene. The CDR3 is 14 residues long. V was cut by 5 bases and J by 4 bases, with 13 bases left in between. As DNA, the CDR3 is TGTGCCATCAGTCCTGAGGGGGGCCCAGATACGCAGTATTTT. Translated, it gives CAISPEGGPDTQYF.

The J gene is TRBJ1-5, the V gene TRBV6-5, with 7 bases that match TRBD1. Germline trimming cut 0 bases from V and 6 bases from J; bases unmatched to any gene: 5. Germline V gene sequence: CDR1 MNHEY, CDR2 SVGAGI. This CDR3 comprises 15 residues. The DNA of the CDR3 is TGTGCCAGCAGTTACTCACAGGGGTCGGGTCAGCCCCAGCATTTT. Translated, it gives CASSYSQGSGQPQHF.

This clonotype was found many times. The CDR3: CASSSKREVNYNEQFF. The CDR3 coding sequence is TGTGCCAGCAGTTCGAAGCGGGAAGTCAACTACAATGAGCAGTTCTTC. The V and J genes are TRBV12-3 or TRBV12-4 and TRBJ2-1; TRBD2 matches 7 bases. V shed 4 bases, J shed 3 bases, and the junction held 9 bases outside the gene matches. The CDR3 loop spans 16 amino acids.